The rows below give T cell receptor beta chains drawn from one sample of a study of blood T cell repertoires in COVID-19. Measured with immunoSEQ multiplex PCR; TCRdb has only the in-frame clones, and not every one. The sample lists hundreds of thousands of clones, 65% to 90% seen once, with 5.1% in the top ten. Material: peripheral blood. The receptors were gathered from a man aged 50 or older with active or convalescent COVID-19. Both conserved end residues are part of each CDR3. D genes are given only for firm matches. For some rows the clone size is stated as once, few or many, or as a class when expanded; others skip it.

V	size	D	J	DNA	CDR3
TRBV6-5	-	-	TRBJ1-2	TGTGCCAGCAGAGGGGACGGGACTCTGGGAGGCTACACCTTC	CASRGDGTLGGYTF
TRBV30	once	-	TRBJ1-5	TGTGCCTGGAGCCATTTTCCGGGGGGTAGCAATCAGCCCCAGCATTTT	CAWSHFPGGSNQPQHF
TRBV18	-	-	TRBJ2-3	TGTGCCAGCTCCGGTGACGGGGGACTTACGCAGTATTTT	CASSGDGGLTQYF
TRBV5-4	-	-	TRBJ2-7	TGTGCCAGCAGCATCCAGGGCTTTGGACCCTACGAGCAGTACTTC	CASSIQGFGPYEQYF
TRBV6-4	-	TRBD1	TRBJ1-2	TGTGCCAGCAGTCCTAGACAGGGGGGATTACCCTATGGCTACACCTTC	CASSPRQGGLPYGYTF
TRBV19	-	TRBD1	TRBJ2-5	TGTGCCAGTAGTCCCCCCGACAGGGCAGAGACCCAGTACTTC	CASSPPDRAETQYF
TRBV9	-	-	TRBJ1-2	TGTGCCAGCAGCGTAGAGGAGGGGATGAGCTATGGCTACACCTTC	CASSVEEGMSYGYTF
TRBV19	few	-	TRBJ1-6	TGTGCCAGTAGAGGACTGAATCAATATTCACCCCTCCACTTT	CASRGLNQYSPLHF
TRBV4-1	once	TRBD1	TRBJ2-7	TGCGCCAGCAGCCAAGCGGGACAGGGGATCTACGAGCAGTACTTC	CASSQAGQGIYEQYF
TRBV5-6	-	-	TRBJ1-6	TGTGCCAGCTCCGGCGGGGGGGGGTATAATTCACCCCTCCACTTT	CASSGGGGYNSPLHF
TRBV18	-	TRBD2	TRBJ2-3	TGTGCCAGCTCACCATACGGGGGGTTAGATACGCAGTATTTT	CASSPYGGLDTQYF
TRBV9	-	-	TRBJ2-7	TGTGCCAGCAGCCCCACACAGGGAACGGCCTCCTACGAGCAGTACTTC	CASSPTQGTASYEQYF
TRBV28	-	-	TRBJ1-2	TGTGCCAGCAGTTCAGGGTACAACTATGGCTACACCTTC	CASSSGYNYGYTF
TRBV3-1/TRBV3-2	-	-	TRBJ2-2	TGTGCCAGCAGCCAGGGGGCCACCGGGGAGCTGTTTTTT	CASSQGATGELFF
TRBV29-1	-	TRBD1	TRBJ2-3	TGCAGCGCCGAGACAGGGGCGACAGATACGCAGTATTTT	CSAETGATDTQYF
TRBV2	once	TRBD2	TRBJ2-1	TGTGCCAGCAGTGATTCGACTAGCGGGAGGGCCTCGGAAAACAATGAGCAGTTCTTC	CASSDSTSGRASENNEQFF
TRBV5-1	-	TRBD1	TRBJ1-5	TGCGCCAGCAGCTTGGACGGTGGGGGGACAGATAGCAATCAGCCCCAGCATTTT	CASSLDGGGTDSNQPQHF
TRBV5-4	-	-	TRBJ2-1	TGTGCCAGCAGCTTGAGCGTTGCAGGGTGGGTCTACAATGAGCAGTTCTTC	CASSLSVAGWVYNEQFF
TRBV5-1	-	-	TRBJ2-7	TGCGCCAGCAGCTTGTTTCGAGGGTACGAGCAGTACTTC	CASSLFRGYEQYF
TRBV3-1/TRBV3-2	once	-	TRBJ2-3	TGTGCCAGCACCCGGGCCTCGGACGGGGCAGATACGCAGTATTTT	CASTRASDGADTQYF
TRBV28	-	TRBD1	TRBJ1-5	TGTGCCAGCAGCCCACCGGGACAGGGCAATCAGCCCCAGCATTTT	CASSPPGQGNQPQHF
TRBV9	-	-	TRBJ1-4	TGTGCCAGCAGCGTAGCCCCCCGGGGGGGTGAAAAACTGTTTTTT	CASSVAPRGGEKLFF
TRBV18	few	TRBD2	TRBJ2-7	TGTGCCAGCTCACCCGGGACTAGCGGGAGGCTTGGTAGCTACGAGCAGTACTTC	CASSPGTSGRLGSYEQYF
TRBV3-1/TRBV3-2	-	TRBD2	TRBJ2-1	TGTGCCAGCAGCCAATCGGCTAGCGGGAGTTGGGGTGAGCAGTTCTTC	CASSQSASGSWGEQFF
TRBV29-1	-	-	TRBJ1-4	TGCAGCAACAGTGCAACTAATGAAAAACTGTTTTTT	CSNSATNEKLFF
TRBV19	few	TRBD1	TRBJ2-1	TGTGCCAGTAGCACAGGGGGAGGAATTTACAATGAGCAGTTCTTC	CASSTGGGIYNEQFF
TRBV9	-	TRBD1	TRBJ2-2	TGTGCCAGCTCGGACAGGGGGGCCGGGGAGCTGTTTTTT	CASSDRGAGELFF